This paragraph covers one TCR beta chain sequence. In this sample, this clonotype turned up many times. Its antigen has not been determined. No base qualities exist here, and no much larger clone lies one base off it. The TCR beta CDR3 regions were amplified from the RNA transcripts. A first-round RT-PCR of the TCR CDR3 used the HTBI primer set with the Qiagen OneStep RT-PCR kit. The libraries were constructed in a second round of multiplex PCR and then size-selected and purified. The libraries were sequenced on an Illumina HiSeq2000 using paired-end 100 bp reads. In the paper's pipeline: SOAPnuke was used to process the raw data, removing reads that contained adapters or uncalled bases, had a mean Phred below 15, or lacked an exact match to the constant primer or identifier. High-quality paired reads were merged with COPE v1.2.5, and unique nucleotide sequences were defined as clonotypes. MiTCR v1.1 was used to align clonotypes to the IMGT TRBV, TRBD and TRBJ reference segments. The analysis was restricted to V-J combinations with a frequency above 0.0001, which together covered 99% to 99.2% of the repertoires. The TCS score was defined as the ratio of F50 (clonal expansion) to E x V (chaos), calculated using BLOSUM62-based TCRdist between CDR3 peptides within each V-J. Welch's t-statistics and random forest reduced around 550 V-J features to about 13, which were used in a naive Bayes classifier (R e1071). The public sequencing data were trimmed at Q25 with fastp and processed into clonotypes with MiXCR by TCRdb, which kept only in-frame beta chains. Entries that share a CDR3 protein sequence are merged under the most common genes and DNA. These V and J calls originate from TCRdb's pipeline instead of the authors' own analysis. The sample contains around 690,000 distinct CDR3 sequences, approximately 15% of them found a single time. Of the sample, about 14% is held by the ten largest clones.

Ends trimmed: V by 8 bases, J by 3 bases; bases unmatched to a gene: 6. Taken from cysteine to phenylalanine, the CDR3 has 15 residues. CDR3 DNA is the only sequence kept; it has 45 bases, read in frame from the first base. CDR1 and CDR2 (MNHEY, SMNVEV) derive from the germline V gene (reference sequence). The record originates from a study of T cells in Graves' hyperthyroidism and ophthalmopathy (dated by TCRdb to between 2018 and 2021). Concerning the study at large: Peripheral blood was sampled at the time of initial diagnosis, prior to any treatment. TCR V-J signatures able to tell the groups apart were searched for in a discovery cohort of some 97 patients, of whom 43 had Graves' ophthalmopathy and under 65 had stable Graves' hyperthyroidism. An independent validation cohort of about 20 hyperthyroidism patients and approximately 16 patients who later progressed to ophthalmopathy tested prospective prediction of ophthalmopathy. The 90 to 100 discovery patients were randomly divided into training and test sets at a 7:3 ratio. The study also compared thyroid tissue and blood T-cell repertoires from more than 5 Graves' hyperthyroidism patients. Following sampling, methimazole starting at 30 mg daily was given to hyperthyroidism patients, and high-dose intravenous methylprednisolone was given to ophthalmopathy patients. The paper describes TCR Vbeta CDR3 sequencing of more than 120 peripheral blood samples, made up of 43 ophthalmopathy patients, some 76 hyperthyroidism patients and roughly 17 progressor patients. What the study reported, not specific to this receptor: In validation, progression to ophthalmopathy was predicted by the model with more than 65% sensitivity and 72% to 80% specificity, a median of 6.5 months before onset. Ophthalmopathy was separated from stable hyperthyroidism by a 13 V-J signature model, with over 85% sensitivity and about 84% specificity obtained in cross-validation and 80%/75% obtained in testing. Blood samples also contained most of the expanded thyroid clonotypes (frequency above 0.001), which suggests that blood repertoires may reflect thyroid immune responses. Sample size was not statistically predetermined, and investigators were not blinded to group allocation.

Stable Graves' hyperthyroidism was defined as the absence of progression to ophthalmopathy over 18 months of follow-up. Hyperthyroidism patients were aged 18 to 65 years and newly diagnosed, with disease duration of less than 2 months. Any patient with an uncontrolled infection, another autoimmune disease, pregnancy or lactation was excluded. Diagnoses were established on the basis of clinical symptoms, serum thyroxine and TRAb, thyroid ultrasound, and orbital computed tomography. Ficoll-Paque density gradient centrifugation was used to isolate PBMCs from 8.5 to 10 ml of fresh peripheral blood. Total RNA was extracted using Trizol reagent, and RNA quality was assessed on an Agilent 2100 Bioanalyzer.

The receptor was isolated from a man over 45 with Graves' hyperthyroidism. Recombination joined TRBV27 with TRBJ2-2; 10 bases in the junction line up with TRBD1. The source material was blood. The DNA sequence reads TGTGCCAGCGCCCCGACAGGGGGCGACACCGGGGAGCTGTTTTTT. It translates as CASAPTGGDTGELFF.